This T cell receptor (beta chain) was identified during a study of blood T cells in healthy people across ages. Through a sample-barcoded 5' primer and a J-beta primer mix, a second PCR was run for roughly 6 to 12 cycles. Every cDNA molecule carried a tag from a template-switch adaptor bearing 12 random nucleotides. TCRdb reprocessed the 5' RACE reads with MiXCR, giving one entry per CDR3 protein. The sample holds more than 800,000 distinct CDR3 sequences, under 45% seen once. The extraction recovered at least 6 micrograms of total RNA per sample. General study points: Age brought a roughly linear fall in TCR beta diversity measured per million T cells. Any conclusive comparison of naive versus antigen-experienced cells was prevented by using unsorted PBMCs.

Regarding this clonotype: Its antigen is unknown.

Deletions cut 4 bases from V and 9 bases from J, with 19 bases between. Germline CDR1 and CDR2: MGHRA and YSYEKL. There are 16 residues in the CDR3. Sequencing used blood. The sequence was obtained from a woman aged 60 to 75 in good health. V and J are TRBV4-1 and TRBJ1-6; tentatively, D is TRBD1 (6 bases). CDR3 in amino acids: CASSPQTTGFASPLHF. The CDR3 region has the DNA TGCGCCAGCAGCCCTCAAACTACAGGGTTCGCTTCACCCCTCCACTTT.